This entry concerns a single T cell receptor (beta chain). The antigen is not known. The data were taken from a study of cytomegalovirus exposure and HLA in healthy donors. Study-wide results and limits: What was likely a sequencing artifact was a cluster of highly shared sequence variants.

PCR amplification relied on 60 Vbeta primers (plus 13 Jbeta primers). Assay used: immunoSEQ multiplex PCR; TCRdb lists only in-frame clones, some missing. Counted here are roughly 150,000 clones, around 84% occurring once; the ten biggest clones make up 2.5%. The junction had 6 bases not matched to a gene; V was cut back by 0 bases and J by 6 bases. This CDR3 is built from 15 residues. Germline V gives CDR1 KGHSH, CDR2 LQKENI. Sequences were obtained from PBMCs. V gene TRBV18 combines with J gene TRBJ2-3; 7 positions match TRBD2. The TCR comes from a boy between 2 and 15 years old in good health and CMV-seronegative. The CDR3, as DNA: TGTGCCAGCTCACCACCCGAGCGGGATCGGGATACGCAGTATTTT. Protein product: CASSPPERDRDTQYF. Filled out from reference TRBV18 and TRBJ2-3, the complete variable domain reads NAGVMQNPRHLVRRRGQEARLRCSPMKGHSHVYWYRQLPEEGLKFMVYLQKENIIDESGMPKERFSAEFPKEGPSILRIQQVVRGDSAAYFCASSPPERDRDTQYFGPGTRLTVL.